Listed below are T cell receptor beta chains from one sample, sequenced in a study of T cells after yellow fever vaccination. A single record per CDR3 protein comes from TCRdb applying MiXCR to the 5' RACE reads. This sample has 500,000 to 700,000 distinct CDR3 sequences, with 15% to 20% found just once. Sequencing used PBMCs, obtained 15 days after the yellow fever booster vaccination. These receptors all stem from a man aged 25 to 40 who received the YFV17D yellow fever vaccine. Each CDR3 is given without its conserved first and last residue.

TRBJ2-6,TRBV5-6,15,ASSFRTTSSGANVLT
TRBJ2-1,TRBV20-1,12,SALGTSGSDEQF
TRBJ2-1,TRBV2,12,ASRGLALVDEQF
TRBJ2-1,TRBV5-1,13,ASRTSGSSYNEQF
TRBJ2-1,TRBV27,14,ASSLSLVAQFNEQF
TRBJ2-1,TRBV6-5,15,ASSYSGTGEAYNEQF
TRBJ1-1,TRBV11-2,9,ASSSDPEAF
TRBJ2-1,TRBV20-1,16,SARDGLAGVGSYNEQF
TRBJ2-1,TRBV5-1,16,ASSFSLASRTGYNEQF
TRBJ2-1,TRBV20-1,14,CARDLASGSYNEQF
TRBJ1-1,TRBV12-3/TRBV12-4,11,ASSVSGLGEAF
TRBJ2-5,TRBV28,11,ASSGGGIQTQY
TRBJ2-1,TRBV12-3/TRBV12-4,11,ASTRQANNEQF
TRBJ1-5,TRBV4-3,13,ASSPARIRAQPQH
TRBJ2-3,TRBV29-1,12,SVEREGSTDTQY
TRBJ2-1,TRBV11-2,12,ASSFGTDYNEQF
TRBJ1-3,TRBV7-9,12,ASSFGRAGNTIY
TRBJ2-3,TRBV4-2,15,ASSHPPWEVPGDTQY
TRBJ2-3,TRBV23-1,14,ASSQLGLAGENTQY
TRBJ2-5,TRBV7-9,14,ASSLWADAIQETQY
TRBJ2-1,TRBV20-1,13,SAREGSGTYNEQF
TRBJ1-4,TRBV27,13,ASRELGTGDEKLF
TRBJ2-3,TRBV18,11,ASSPNMGDTQY
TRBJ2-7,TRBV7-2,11,ASGPNYPYEQY
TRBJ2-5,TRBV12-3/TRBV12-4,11,ASKGETKETQY
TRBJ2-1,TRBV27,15,ASSPKTGTSSYNEQF
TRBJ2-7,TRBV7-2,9,ASSSTYEQY
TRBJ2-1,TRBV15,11,ATSRVQGDEQF